One and the same sample provided the 17 T cell receptor beta chains below, sequenced in a study of naive and memory T cell subsets (dated by TCRdb to 2016 to 2017). Receptors were amplified or captured by UMI-ligation and nested PCR. The sequencer was an Illumina MiSeq. The beta constant-region primer consisted of an equimolar mixture of two oligonucleotides that together covered TRBC1 and TRBC2. Starting from the raw public reads, TCRdb applied fastp trimming at Q25, assembled clones with MiXCR and retained in-frame beta chains. Rows with one shared CDR3 protein collapse into an entry with the most common genes and DNA. Counted in this sample were about 90,000 distinct CDR3 sequences; 7% to 8% of them appeared once. 1.5% to 2% of the sample is in the top ten clones. The sample taken for sequencing was central memory CD4+ T cells from blood. Interpreted using the paper, the cell subset or site label stands for: central memory, CD45RA- CD27+. The receptors derive from a human donor in good health.

This clonotype was detected only a few times. J is TRBJ2-7 and V is TRBV5-1; D is uncertain. The CDR3 contains 11 residues. Trimming cost V 2 bases and J 3 bases, with 3 bases left between them. Germline loops: CDR1 SGHRS, CDR2 YFSETQ. This chain's CDR3 is CASSLHYEQYF. The CDR3 nucleotides are TGCGCCAGCAGCTTACACTACGAGCAGTACTTC.

This clonotype occurred many times. The CDR3 nucleotides are TGTGCCAGCTCCCCCGACAGGCCACCCTACGAGCAGTACTTC. Its translation is CASSPDRPPYEQYF. This chain connects TRBV18 to TRBJ2-7; a possible D gene is TRBD1 (6 bases). Between the trimmed V and J ends, which lost 6 bases and 2 bases, there was a span of 14 bases. Germline loops: CDR1 KGHSH, CDR2 LQKENI. The CDR3 has 14 amino acids.

The rearrangement uses TRBV5-5 and TRBJ1-1, with D possibly matching TRBD1 (6 bases). The germline gives CDR1 SGHKS, CDR2 YYEKEE (reference sequence). This CDR3 region has 14 residues. Trimming cost V 0 bases and J 6 bases, with 12 bases left between them. CDR3: CASSLGQVNPEAFF. The CDR3 nucleotides are TGTGCCAGCAGCTTGGGACAGGTTAACCCTGAAGCTTTCTTT.

This clonotype has ten or more counts. The chain is built from TRBV20-1 and TRBJ2-1, with 12 bases fitting TRBD2. Per germline, CDR1 DFQATT and CDR2 SNEGSKA (reference sequence). The V gene end was trimmed by 6 bases and the J gene end by 5 bases; junction bases not matched to a gene: 2. The CDR3 loop spans 13 amino acids. CDR3 protein: CSARTSGNNEQFF. CDR3 DNA sequence: TGCAGTGCAAGGACTAGCGGGAACAATGAGCAGTTCTTC.

There are many counts of this clonotype. The chain employs TRBV6-2 or TRBV6-3 and TRBJ2-1; 9 bases align to TRBD1. The CDR3 runs to 16 residues. Germline values: CDR1 MNHEY, CDR2 SVGEGT. J gave up 6 bases and V 4 bases, and 10 bases lay outside the gene matches. CDR3: CASSFVTGTGFNEQFF. CDR3 DNA sequence: TGTGCCAGCAGTTTTGTCACCGGGACAGGGTTCAATGAGCAGTTCTTC.

This clonotype was counted many times. The chain employs TRBV20-1 and TRBJ1-2; a possible D gene is TRBD1 (5 bases). Germline V gene data show CDR1 as DFQATT and CDR2 as SNEGSKA (reference sequence). V gave up 5 bases and J gave up 7 bases, with 17 bases separating them. The CDR3 has 13 amino acids. The CDR3 reads CSAPTQVVGGYTF. The DNA of the CDR3 is TGCAGTGCTCCTACACAGGTAGTGGGTGGCTACACCTTC.

This clonotype was recorded many times. The chain joins TRBV7-2 to TRBJ1-5; a weak D match, TRBD1 (6 bases). The V and J ends lost 4 bases and 3 bases respectively, with 13 bases between them. The CDR3 has 15 residues. The germline gives CDR1 SGHTA, CDR2 FQGNSA. The CDR3 bases are TGTGCCAGCAGCTCCCCAGGACAGTACAATCAGCCCCAGCATTTT. This sequence encodes CASSSPGQYNQPQHF.

The V call is TRBV6-2 or TRBV6-3, the J call TRBJ2-5; 13 bases line up with TRBD2. CDR1 and CDR2 from the germline V gene are MNHEY and SVGEGT. J gave up 1 base and V 2 bases, and 4 bases lay outside the gene matches. The CDR3 consists of 17 residues. CDR3 protein: CASSYPRLAGGQETQYF. CDR3 DNA sequence: TGTGCCAGCAGTTACCCGAGACTAGCGGGGGGCCAAGAGACCCAGTACTTC.

The rearrangement links TRBV5-4 to TRBJ2-3; tentatively, D is TRBD2 (6 bases). CDR3 length equals 15 residues. Trimming left V 0 bases short and J 6 bases short, with 14 bases between. The V gene's germline CDR1 is SGHNT and CDR2 YYREEE (reference sequence). The CDR3 DNA sequence: TGTGCCAGCAGCTTGGGCGGGACCCGGAGGGATACGCAGTATTTT. Translating gives CASSLGGTRRDTQYF.

This clonotype was recorded at least ten times. The rearrangement uses TRBV5-1 and TRBJ2-7; no clear D gene. The CDR3 is 14 residues long. Trimming took off 1 base at V and 6 bases at J, with 14 bases between the two ends. CDR1 and CDR2 from the germline V gene are SGHRS and YFSETQ. DNA of the CDR3: TGCGCCAGCAGCTTGTCATCAGGAGTGGGCGAGCAGTACTTC. It translates to CASSLSSGVGEQYF.

This clonotype has a count of ten or more. V usage is TRBV6-2 or TRBV6-3 and J usage is TRBJ1-5, with D uncertain. CDR3 length: 12 residues. V was pared by 7 bases and J by 4 bases, with 8 bases between. Germline V gene data show CDR1 as MNHEY and CDR2 as SVGEGT. The CDR3 region has the DNA TGTGCCAGCAAATCGGGGAATCAGCCCCAGCATTTT. This gives the protein CASKSGNQPQHF.

This clonotype was counted many times. This chain links TRBV7-8 with TRBJ2-7; 7 positions match TRBD1. Germline CDR1 is SGHVS and CDR2 is FQNEAQ. This CDR3 spans 14 amino acids. V shed 2 bases, J shed 2 bases, and the junction held 3 bases outside the gene matches. The CDR3 DNA is TGTGCCAGCAGCTTACGACAGGGTCCCTACGAGCAGTACTTC. It codes for CASSLRQGPYEQYF.

This chain connects TRBV12-3 or TRBV12-4 to TRBJ2-7; a weak D match, TRBD2 (5 bases). The CDR3 has 12 amino acids. The V and J ends lost 8 bases and 3 bases respectively, with 11 bases between them. The CDR3 reads CASRYGIYEQYF. CDR3 coding DNA: TGTGCCAGCCGGTACGGGATCTACGAGCAGTACTTC.

Ten or more counts support this clonotype. The chain joins TRBV20-1 to TRBJ2-1, with TRBD2 matching over 8 bases. This CDR3 contains 15 residues. The V gene end was trimmed by 3 bases and the J gene end by 5 bases; junction bases not matched to a gene: 9. Germline-derived CDR1 and CDR2 are DFQATT and SNEGSKA (reference sequence). CDR3 sequence reads: CSASGAGGHNNEQFF. The CDR3 nucleotides are TGCAGTGCTAGTGGGGCGGGAGGCCACAACAATGAGCAGTTCTTC.

This clonotype was recorded many times. The chain carries TRBV4-3 and TRBJ1-1, with a weak D call TRBD1 (6 bases). Deletions cut 5 bases from V and 2 bases from J, with 15 bases between. Germline V gives CDR1 LGHNA, CDR2 YSLEER. This CDR3 region has 15 residues. Written as DNA, the CDR3 is TGCGCCAGCAGCTTGGGGGCCGGATTCAACACTGAAGCTTTCTTT. Its protein product is CASSLGAGFNTEAFF.

This chain connects TRBV12-3 or TRBV12-4 to TRBJ1-1; 7 nucleotides match TRBD1. The CDR3 spans 14 residues. V shed 6 bases, J shed 1 base, and the junction held 5 bases outside the gene matches. CDR3 sequence: CASSRRGGNTEAFF. For the CDR3, the DNA is TGTGCCAGCAGCCGCAGGGGGGGGAACACTGAAGCTTTCTTT.

At least ten counts were recorded for this clonotype. CDR3 amino acids: CASSEVLTEAFF. In DNA, the CDR3 is TGTGCCAGCAGTGAGGTTCTGACTGAAGCTTTCTTT. The chain recombines TRBV6-2 or TRBV6-3 with TRBJ1-1; D gene ambiguous. Germline CDR1 and CDR2: MNHEY and SVGEGT. The V gene lost 5 bases and the J gene lost 5 bases, with 9 bases spanning the gap. The CDR3 contains 12 residues.